The sequence of this T cell receptor beta chain was determined in a study of CD8+CD57+ T cells in acquired aplastic anemia. Study-level information: DNA recovered from sorted CD4+ and CD8+ cells had a mean of approximately 3.2 ug.

For CDR3 and TCR beta VDJ profiling, genomic DNA was the template used. Each CDR3 protein is one row after TCRdb ran MiXCR on the reads. The top ten hold 30% to 40% of the sample, which has about 160,000 distinct CDR3 sequences, roughly 50% seen once. This clonotype was seen only a few times. Between the trimmed V and J ends, which lost 7 bases and 7 bases, there was a span of 10 bases. This CDR3 region has 13 residues. Germline V gives CDR1 KGHDR, CDR2 SFDVKD. For sequencing, patients were chosen who had shown expansion of CD8+CD57+ cells by flow cytometry. The cohort consisted entirely of patients having severe acquired aplastic anemia. Patients were therapy-naive when their blood was sampled.

Sequenced material: sorted CD4+, CD8+, or CD8+CD57+ T cells (not recorded which) from PBMCs. The chain has TRBV24-1 and TRBJ1-6, with TRBD1 as a possible D gene (6 bases). The source is a human donor with aplastic anemia. The CDR3 loop is CATSQGNNSPLHF. Written as DNA, the CDR3 is TGTGCCACCAGCCAGGGGAACAATTCACCCCTCCACTTT.